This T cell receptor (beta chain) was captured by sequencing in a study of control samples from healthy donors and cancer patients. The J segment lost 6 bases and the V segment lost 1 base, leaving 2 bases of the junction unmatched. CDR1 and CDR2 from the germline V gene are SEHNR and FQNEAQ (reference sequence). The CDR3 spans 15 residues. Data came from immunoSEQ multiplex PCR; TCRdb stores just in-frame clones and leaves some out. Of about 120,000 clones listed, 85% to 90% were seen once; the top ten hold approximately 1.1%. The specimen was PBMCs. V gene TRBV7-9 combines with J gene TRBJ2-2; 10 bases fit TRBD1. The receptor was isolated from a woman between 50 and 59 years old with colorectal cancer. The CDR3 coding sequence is TGTGCCAGCAGCTTAGGGGACAGGGGACCCGGGGAGCTGTTTTTT. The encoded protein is CASSLGDRGPGELFF.